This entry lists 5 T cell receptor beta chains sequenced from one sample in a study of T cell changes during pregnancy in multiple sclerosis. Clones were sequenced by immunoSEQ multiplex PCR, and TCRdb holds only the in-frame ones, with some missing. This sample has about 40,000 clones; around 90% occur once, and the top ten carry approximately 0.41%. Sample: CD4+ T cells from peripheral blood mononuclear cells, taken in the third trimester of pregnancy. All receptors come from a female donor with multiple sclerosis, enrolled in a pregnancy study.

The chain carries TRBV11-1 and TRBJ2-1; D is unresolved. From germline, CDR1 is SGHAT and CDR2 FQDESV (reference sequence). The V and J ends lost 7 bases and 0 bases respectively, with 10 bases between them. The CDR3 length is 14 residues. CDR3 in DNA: TGTGCCAGCACCATTACAAGCTCCTACAATGAGCAGTTCTTC. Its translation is CASTITSSYNEQFF.

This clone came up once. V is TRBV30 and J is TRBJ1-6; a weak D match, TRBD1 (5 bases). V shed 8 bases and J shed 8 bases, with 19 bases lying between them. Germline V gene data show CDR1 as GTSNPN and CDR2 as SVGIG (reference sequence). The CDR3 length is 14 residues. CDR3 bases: TGTGCCCTAAAGCGGGGCAGGGACTATTCACCCCTCCACTTT. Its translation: CALKRGRDYSPLHF.

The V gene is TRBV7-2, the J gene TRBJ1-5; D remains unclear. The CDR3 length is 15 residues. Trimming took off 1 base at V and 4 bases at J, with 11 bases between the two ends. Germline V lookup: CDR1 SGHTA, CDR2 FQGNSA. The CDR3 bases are TGTGCCAGCAGCTTAGGTGTCCAGATAAATCAGCCCCAGCATTTT. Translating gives CASSLGVQINQPQHF.

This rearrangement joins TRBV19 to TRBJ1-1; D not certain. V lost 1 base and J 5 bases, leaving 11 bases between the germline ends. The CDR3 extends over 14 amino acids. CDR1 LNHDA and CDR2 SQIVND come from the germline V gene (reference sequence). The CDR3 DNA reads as TGTGCCAGTAGTATAGGGCAGGCGAAGACTGAAGCTTTCTTT. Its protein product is CASSIGQAKTEAFF. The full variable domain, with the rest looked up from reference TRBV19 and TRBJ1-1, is DGGITQSPKYLFRKEGQNVTLSCEQNLNHDAMYWYRQDPGQGLRLIYYSQIVNDFQKGDIAEGYSVSREKKESFPLTVTSAQKNPTAFYLCASSIGQAKTEAFFGQGTRLTVV.

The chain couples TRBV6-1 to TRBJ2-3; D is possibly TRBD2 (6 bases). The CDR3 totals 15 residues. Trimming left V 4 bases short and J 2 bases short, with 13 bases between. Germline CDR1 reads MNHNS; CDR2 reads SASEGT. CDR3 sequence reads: CASSALAGPTDTQYF. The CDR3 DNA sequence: TGTGCCAGCAGTGCACTAGCCGGGCCCACAGATACGCAGTATTTT.